This entry describes one T cell receptor (beta chain). The data were taken from a study of cytomegalovirus exposure and HLA in healthy donors. Profiling relied on immunoSEQ multiplex PCR, and the TCRdb table lists in-frame clones only, not all of them. The sample shows about 160,000 clones, roughly 90% of them seen only once. The ends were cut back, 7 bases at V and 5 bases at J, with 14 bases in the middle. The CDR3 runs 12 residues. Germline V lookup: CDR1 SQVTM, CDR2 ANQGSEA. This chain connects TRBV29-1 to TRBJ2-5, with D perhaps matching TRBD1 (5 bases). The source material was PBMCs. The source of this sequence is a man between 18 and 35 years old in good health and CMV-seropositive. The CDR3, as DNA: TGCAGCGCAAGTCAGGGCTCCGAGACCCAGTACTTC. Translation: CSASQGSETQYF.